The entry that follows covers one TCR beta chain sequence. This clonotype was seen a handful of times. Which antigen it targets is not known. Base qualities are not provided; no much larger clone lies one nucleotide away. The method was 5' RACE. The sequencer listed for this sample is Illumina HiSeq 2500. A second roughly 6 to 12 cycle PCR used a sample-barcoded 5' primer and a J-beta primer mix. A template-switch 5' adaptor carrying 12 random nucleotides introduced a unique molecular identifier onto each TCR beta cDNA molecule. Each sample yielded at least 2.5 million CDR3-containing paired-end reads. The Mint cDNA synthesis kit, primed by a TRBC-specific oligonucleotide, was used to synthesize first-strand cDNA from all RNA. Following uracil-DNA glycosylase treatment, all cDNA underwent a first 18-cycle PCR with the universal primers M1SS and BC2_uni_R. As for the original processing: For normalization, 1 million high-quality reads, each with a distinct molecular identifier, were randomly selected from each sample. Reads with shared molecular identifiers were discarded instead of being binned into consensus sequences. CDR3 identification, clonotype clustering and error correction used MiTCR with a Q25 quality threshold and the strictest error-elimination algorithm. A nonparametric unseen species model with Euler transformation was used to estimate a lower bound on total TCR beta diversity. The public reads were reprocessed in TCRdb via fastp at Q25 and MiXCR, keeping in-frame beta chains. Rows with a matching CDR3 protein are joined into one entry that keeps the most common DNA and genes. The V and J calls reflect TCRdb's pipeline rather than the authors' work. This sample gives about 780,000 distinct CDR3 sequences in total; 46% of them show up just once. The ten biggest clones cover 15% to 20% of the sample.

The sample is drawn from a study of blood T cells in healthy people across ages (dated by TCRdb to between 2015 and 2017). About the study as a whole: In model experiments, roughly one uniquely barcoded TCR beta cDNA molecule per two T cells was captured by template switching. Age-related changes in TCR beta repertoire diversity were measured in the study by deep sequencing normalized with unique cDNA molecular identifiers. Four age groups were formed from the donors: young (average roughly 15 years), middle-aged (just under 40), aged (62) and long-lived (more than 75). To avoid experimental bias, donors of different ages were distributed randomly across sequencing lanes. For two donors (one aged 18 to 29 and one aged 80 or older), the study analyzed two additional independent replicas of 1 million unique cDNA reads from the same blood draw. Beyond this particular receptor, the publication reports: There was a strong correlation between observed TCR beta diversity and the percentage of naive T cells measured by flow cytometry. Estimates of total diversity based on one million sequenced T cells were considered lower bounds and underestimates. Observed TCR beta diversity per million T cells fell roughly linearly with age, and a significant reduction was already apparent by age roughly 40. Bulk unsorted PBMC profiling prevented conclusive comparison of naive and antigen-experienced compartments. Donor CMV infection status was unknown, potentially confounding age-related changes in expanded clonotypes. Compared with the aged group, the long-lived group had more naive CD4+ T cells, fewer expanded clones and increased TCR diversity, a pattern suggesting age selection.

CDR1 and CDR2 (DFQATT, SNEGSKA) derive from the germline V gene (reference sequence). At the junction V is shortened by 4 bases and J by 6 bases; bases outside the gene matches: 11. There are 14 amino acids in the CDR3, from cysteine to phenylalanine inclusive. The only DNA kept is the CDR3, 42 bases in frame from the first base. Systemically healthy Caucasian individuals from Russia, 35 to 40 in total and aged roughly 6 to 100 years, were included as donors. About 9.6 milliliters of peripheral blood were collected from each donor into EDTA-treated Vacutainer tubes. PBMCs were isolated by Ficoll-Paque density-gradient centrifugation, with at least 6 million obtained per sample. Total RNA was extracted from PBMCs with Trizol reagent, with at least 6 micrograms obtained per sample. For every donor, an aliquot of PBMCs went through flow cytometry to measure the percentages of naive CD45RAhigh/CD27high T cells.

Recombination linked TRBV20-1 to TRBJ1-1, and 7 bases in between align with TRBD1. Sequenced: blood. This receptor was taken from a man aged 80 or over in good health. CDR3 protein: CSATRDRVRAEAFF. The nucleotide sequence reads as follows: TGCAGTGCTACCCGGGACAGAGTACGGGCTGAAGCTTTCTTT.